What follows describes a single T cell receptor (beta chain). Its antigen is undetermined. The CDR3 contains 14 residues. Germline V lookup: CDR1 SGHVS, CDR2 FQNEAQ. With 5 bases removed from V and 3 bases from J, the gap between germline ends came to 10 bases. This sample was taken from a study of beta chain features in type 1 diabetes. Regarding the study as a whole: Patients with Type 1 diabetes showed moderately but significantly shorter TCRB CDR3s in all four CD4+ subsets. Insertion counts at VDJ junctions were lower in type 1 diabetes patients, who also showed more deletions there. Any role of HLA type in TCRB rearrangement remained unresolved here.

It was one heparinised blood draw, averaging roughly 0.11 L, that each donor gave. Sequenced material consisted of expressed TCRB transcripts (all of the isolated RNA was reverse transcribed). Repertoires were generated with immunoSEQ multiplex PCR, while TCRdb's copy carries only in-frame clones and drops some. The sample has some 660,000 clones; about 14% are singletons. The sequenced material came from naive CD4+ T cells from blood. This TCR derives from a man aged 18 to 35 with type 1 diabetes. The chain combines TRBV7-8 with TRBJ1-4, with D unresolved. CDR3 nucleotides: TGTGCCAGCAGCCTTGGGGAGTCTAATGAAAAACTGTTTTTT. As protein: CASSLGESNEKLFF.